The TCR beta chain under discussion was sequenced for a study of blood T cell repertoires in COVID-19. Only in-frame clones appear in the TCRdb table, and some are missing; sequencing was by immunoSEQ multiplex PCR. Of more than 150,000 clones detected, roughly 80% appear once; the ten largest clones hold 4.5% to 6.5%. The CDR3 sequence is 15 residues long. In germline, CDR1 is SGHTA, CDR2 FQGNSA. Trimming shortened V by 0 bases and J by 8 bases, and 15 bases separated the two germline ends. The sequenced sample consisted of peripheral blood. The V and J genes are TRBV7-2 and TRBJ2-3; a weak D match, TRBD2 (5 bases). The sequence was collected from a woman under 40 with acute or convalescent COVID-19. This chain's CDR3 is CASSLAPPPAGTQYF. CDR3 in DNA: TGTGCCAGCAGCTTAGCCCCTCCTCCGGCGGGTACGCAGTATTTT. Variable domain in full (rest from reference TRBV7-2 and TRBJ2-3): GAGVSQSPSNKVTEKGKDVELRCDPISGHTALYWYRQSLGQGLEFLIYFQGNSAPDKSGLPSDRFSAERTGGSVSTLTIQRTQQEDSAVYLCASSLAPPPAGTQYFGPGTRLTVL.